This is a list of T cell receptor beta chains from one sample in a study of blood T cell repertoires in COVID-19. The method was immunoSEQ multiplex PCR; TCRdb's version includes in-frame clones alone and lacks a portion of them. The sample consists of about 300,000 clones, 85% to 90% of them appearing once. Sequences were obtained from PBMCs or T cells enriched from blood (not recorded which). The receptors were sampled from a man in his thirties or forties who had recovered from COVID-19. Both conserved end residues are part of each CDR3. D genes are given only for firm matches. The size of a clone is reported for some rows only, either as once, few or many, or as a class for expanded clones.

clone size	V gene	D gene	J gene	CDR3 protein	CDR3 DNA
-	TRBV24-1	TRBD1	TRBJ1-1	CATRGQGLGTEAFF	TGTGCCACCAGGGGACAGGGGCTCGGAACTGAAGCTTTCTTT
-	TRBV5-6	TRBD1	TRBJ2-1	CASSTGTGTYNEQFF	TGTGCCAGCAGCACCGGGACAGGGACTTACAATGAGCAGTTCTTC
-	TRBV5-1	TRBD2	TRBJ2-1	CASSPSGGSYNEQFF	TGCGCCAGCAGCCCTAGCGGGGGGTCCTACAATGAGCAGTTCTTC
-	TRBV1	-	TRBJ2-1	CTSAIAGDYNEQFF	TGCACCAGTGCTATAGCGGGAGACTACAATGAGCAGTTCTTC
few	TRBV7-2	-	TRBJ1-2	CASSLGGSPGAYGYTF	TGTGCCAGCAGCTTAGGAGGTTCGCCAGGGGCCTATGGCTACACCTTC
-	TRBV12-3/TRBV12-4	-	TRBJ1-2	CASSKTGQPVTF	TGTGCCAGCAGTAAAACCGGACAACCAGTCACCTTC
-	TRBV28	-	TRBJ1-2	CASSLRKRRDGYTF	TGTGCCAGCAGTTTACGGAAACGACGGGATGGCTACACCTTC
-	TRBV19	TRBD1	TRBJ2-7	CASSKDRGMVPQYF	TGTGCCAGTAGCAAGGACAGGGGTATGGTCCCGCAGTACTTC
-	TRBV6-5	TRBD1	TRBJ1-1	CAIASGQGREAFF	TGTGCCATCGCTTCAGGACAGGGGAGGGAAGCTTTCTTT
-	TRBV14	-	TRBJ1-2	CASSDLPRGSPRGYTF	TGTGCCAGCAGCGACCTGCCTCGGGGTTCCCCGCGGGGCTACACCTTC
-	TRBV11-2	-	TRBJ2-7	CASSLVGGLGELGEQYF	TGTGCCAGCAGCTTAGTTGGAGGACTGGGAGAATTAGGCGAGCAGTACTTC
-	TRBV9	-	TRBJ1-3	CASSAQMSGNTIYF	TGTGCCAGCAGCGCCCAAATGTCTGGAAACACCATATATTTT
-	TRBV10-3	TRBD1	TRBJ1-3	CAISAWTGSGNTIYF	TGTGCCATCAGTGCTTGGACAGGGTCTGGAAACACCATATATTTT
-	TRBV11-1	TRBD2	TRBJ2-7	CASSLGGSYEQYF	TGTGCCAGCAGCTTAGGCGGGAGCTACGAGCAGTACTTC
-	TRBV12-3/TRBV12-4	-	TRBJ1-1	CASSLGQNTEAFF	TGTGCCAGCAGTTTGGGACAGAACACTGAAGCTTTCTTT
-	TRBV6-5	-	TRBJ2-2	CASSSTGELFF	TGTGCCAGCAGTTCTACCGGGGAGCTGTTTTTT
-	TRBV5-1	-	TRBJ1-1	CASRTGWGTEAFF	TGCGCCAGCAGAACAGGGTGGGGCACTGAAGCTTTCTTT
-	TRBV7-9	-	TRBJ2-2	CASSPLLIRDTGELFF	TGTGCCAGCAGCCCCCTCCTAATTCGAGACACCGGGGAGCTGTTTTTT
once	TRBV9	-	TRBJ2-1	CASSGPPRTYNEQFF	TGTGCCAGCAGCGGCCCCCCGCGGACTTACAATGAGCAGTTCTTC
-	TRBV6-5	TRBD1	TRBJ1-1	CASSYEGARSTEAFF	TGTGCCAGCAGTTACGAGGGGGCGCGGAGCACTGAAGCTTTCTTT
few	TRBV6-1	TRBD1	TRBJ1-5	CASSELGTAGYQPQHF	TGTGCCAGCAGTGAACTTGGGACAGCTGGTTATCAGCCCCAGCATTTT
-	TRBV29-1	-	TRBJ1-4	CSVRVIGSGRGEKLFF	TGCAGCGTTCGAGTCATAGGTAGCGGGCGGGGTGAAAAACTGTTTTTT
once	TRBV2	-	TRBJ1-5	CASSEPPVSPQHF	TGTGCCAGCAGTGAACCCCCCGTCTCGCCCCAGCATTTT
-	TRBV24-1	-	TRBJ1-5	CATSDSGTLSNQPQHF	TGTGCCACCAGTGATAGCGGGACATTGAGCAATCAGCCCCAGCATTTT
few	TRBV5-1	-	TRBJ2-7	CASSFNRLYEQYF	TGCGCCAGCAGCTTTAACAGGTTATACGAGCAGTACTTC
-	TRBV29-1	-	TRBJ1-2	CSVEEEVENYYGYTF	TGCAGCGTTGAAGAAGAAGTGGAGAACTACTATGGCTACACCTTC
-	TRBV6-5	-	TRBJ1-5	CASRRRNSNQPQHF	TGTGCCAGCAGGCGGCGGAATAGCAATCAGCCCCAGCATTTT
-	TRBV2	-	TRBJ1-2	CASSEATRGRSLYGYTF	TGTGCCAGCAGTGAAGCCACCAGGGGACGGAGTCTCTATGGCTACACCTTC
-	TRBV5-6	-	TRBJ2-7	CASSSDLGGYEQYF	TGTGCCAGCAGCTCGGACCTCGGGGGCTACGAGCAGTACTTC
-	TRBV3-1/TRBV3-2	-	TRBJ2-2	CASTPPRSGNTGELFF	TGTGCCAGCACCCCTCCCCGCTCGGGGAACACCGGGGAGCTGTTTTTT
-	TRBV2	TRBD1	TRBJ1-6	CASMTRTGGPIYNSPLHF	TGTGCCAGCATGACCCGGACAGGGGGCCCTATCTATAATTCACCCCTCCACTTT
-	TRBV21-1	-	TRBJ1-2	CARSSQYYGYTF	TGTGCCAGGTCATCTCAGTACTATGGCTACACCTTC
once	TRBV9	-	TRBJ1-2	CASSATGIWNGYTF	TGTGCCAGCAGCGCTACAGGTATATGGAATGGCTACACCTTC
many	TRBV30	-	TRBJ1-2	CAWTPRKGGYTF	TGTGCCTGGACCCCGAGGAAAGGAGGCTACACCTTC
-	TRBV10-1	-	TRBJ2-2	CASSGLGDTGELFF	TGCGCCAGCAGTGGTTTAGGGGACACCGGGGAGCTGTTTTTT
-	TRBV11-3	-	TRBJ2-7	CASSYYNSYEQYF	TGTGCCAGCAGCTATTATAACTCCTACGAGCAGTACTTC
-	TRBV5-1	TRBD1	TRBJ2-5	CASSSPGQEETQYF	TGCGCCAGCAGCTCACCAGGACAGGAGGAGACCCAGTACTTC
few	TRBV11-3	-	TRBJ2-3	CASSWGGVIGDTQYF	TGTGCCAGCAGCTGGGGCGGCGTTATAGGGGATACGCAGTATTTT
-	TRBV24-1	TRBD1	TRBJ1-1	CATSDFGTGMRQTEAFF	TGTGCCACCAGTGATTTCGGGACAGGGATGCGGCAAACTGAAGCTTTCTTT
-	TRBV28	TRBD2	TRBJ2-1	CASSLQPLAGGRSYNEQFF	TGTGCCAGCAGTTTACAGCCGCTAGCGGGGGGTCGATCCTACAATGAGCAGTTCTTC
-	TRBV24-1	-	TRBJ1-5	CATSALSNQPQHF	TGTGCCACCAGTGCTCTAAGCAATCAGCCCCAGCATTTT
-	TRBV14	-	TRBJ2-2	CASSQWVSDTGELFF	TGTGCCAGCAGCCAATGGGTTAGCGACACCGGGGAGCTGTTTTTT
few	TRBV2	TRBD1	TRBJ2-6	CASSEDRPAVSGANVLTF	TGTGCCAGCAGTGAGGACAGGCCAGCCGTGTCTGGGGCCAACGTCCTGACTTTC